This TCR beta chain was recorded in a study of OX40 agonist ivuxolimab in advanced cancers. Overall study context: Participants could have had prior anti-PD-1, anti-PD-L1 or anti-CTLA-4 therapy, and around 43% had some.

The table came from immunoSEQ multiplex PCR; TCRdb's copy has only in-frame clones and leaves some out. Of tens of thousands of clones detected, roughly 80% appear once; the ten largest clones hold around 5%. Note on this clone: Its antigen is undetermined.

Samples of blood were obtained at baseline, on cycle 4 day 1, and on cycle 7 day 1. Broader study findings: The antigens recognized by the expanded peripheral T cells, that is their antigen specificity, were not determined.

CDR3 size: 15 residues. CDR1 is SGHRS and CDR2 is YFSETQ in the germline V gene. Trimming removed 2 bases from V and 0 bases from J, with 10 bases in between. This TCR was sampled from an adult with an advanced solid tumor such as melanoma, head and neck, liver or kidney cancer. This sample comprised CD4+ or CD8+ T cells sorted from blood, obtained in a trial of the OX40 agonist ivuxolimab. The rearrangement links TRBV5-1 to TRBJ2-3; the D is unclear. CDR3 region: CASSLSEPSTDTQYF. Written as DNA, the CDR3 is TGCGCCAGCAGCTTATCAGAACCTAGCACAGATACGCAGTATTTT.